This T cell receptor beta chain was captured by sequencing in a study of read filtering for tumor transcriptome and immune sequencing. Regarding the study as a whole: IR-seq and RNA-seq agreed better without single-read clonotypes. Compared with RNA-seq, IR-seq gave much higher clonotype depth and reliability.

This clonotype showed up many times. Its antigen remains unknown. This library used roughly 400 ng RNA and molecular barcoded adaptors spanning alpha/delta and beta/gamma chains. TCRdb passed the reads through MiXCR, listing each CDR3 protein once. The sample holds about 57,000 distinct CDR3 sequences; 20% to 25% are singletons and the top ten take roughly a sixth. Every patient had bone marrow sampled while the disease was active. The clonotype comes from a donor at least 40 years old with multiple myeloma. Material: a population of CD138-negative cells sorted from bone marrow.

CDR3 residues: CASSQEYQGAVEQYF. The DNA for the CDR3 is TGCGCCAGCAGCCAAGAGTATCAGGGGGCAGTCGAGCAGTACTTC. V usage is TRBV4-1 and J usage is TRBJ2-7, with 8 bases lining up with TRBD1. Germline-derived CDR1 and CDR2 are MGHRA and YSYEKL. CDR3 length: 15 amino acids. V shed 0 bases, J shed 6 bases, and the junction held 7 bases outside the gene matches.